Ten or more counts support the clone carrying this T cell receptor beta chain. Documented time point: patch test 1, 2 weeks after DPC sensitization. Specified treatment: therapeutic diphenylcyclopropenone sensitization with weekly scalp DPC. Alopecia patients between 18 and 70 years old and suitable for DPC were used as donors. This sample is drawn from a study of human T cells and chemical hapten exposure. Study in general: Per-sample TCR yield variation was attributed mainly to small pooled library volume differences.

The library tagged individual cDNA molecules with unique molecular identifiers. TCRdb re-derived calls from the RACE reads in MiXCR, one entry per CDR3 protein. The sample records roughly 180,000 distinct CDR3 sequences, more than 14% being singletons. Germline-derived CDR1 and CDR2 are SGHRS and YFSETQ. This CDR3 is 13 amino acids long. V dropped 1 base and J dropped 4 bases, with 8 bases sitting between them. This chain uses TRBV5-1 with TRBJ2-5; D gene unclear. The receptor's source is a woman under 40 with alopecia areata. Some clones in this sample may be carry-over from other donors' samples. Source: whole blood, taken in connection with sensitization to the hapten diphenylcyclopropenone (DPC). CDR3 coding DNA: TGCGCCAGCAGCTTGAGTAGTCCAGAGACCCAGTACTTC. It is translated as CASSLSSPETQYF.